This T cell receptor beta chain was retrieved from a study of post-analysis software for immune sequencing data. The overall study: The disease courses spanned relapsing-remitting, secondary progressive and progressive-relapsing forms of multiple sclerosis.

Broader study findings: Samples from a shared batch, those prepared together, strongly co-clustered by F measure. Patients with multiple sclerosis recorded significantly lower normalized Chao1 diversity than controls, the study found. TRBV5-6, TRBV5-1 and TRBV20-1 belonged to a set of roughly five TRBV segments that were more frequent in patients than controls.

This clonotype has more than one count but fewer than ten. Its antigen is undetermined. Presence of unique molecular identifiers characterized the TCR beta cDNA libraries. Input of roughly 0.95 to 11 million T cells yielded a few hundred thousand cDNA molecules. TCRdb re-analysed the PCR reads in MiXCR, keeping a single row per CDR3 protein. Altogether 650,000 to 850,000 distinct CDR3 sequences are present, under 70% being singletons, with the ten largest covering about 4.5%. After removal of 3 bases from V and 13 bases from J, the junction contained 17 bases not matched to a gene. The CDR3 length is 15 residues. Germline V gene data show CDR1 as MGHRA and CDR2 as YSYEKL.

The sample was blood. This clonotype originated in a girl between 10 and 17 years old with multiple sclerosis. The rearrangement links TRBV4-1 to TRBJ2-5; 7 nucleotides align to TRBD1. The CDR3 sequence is CASSHPGTVTLDRYF. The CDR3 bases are TGCGCCAGCAGCCACCCCGGGACAGTGACCCTAGATAGGTACTTC.